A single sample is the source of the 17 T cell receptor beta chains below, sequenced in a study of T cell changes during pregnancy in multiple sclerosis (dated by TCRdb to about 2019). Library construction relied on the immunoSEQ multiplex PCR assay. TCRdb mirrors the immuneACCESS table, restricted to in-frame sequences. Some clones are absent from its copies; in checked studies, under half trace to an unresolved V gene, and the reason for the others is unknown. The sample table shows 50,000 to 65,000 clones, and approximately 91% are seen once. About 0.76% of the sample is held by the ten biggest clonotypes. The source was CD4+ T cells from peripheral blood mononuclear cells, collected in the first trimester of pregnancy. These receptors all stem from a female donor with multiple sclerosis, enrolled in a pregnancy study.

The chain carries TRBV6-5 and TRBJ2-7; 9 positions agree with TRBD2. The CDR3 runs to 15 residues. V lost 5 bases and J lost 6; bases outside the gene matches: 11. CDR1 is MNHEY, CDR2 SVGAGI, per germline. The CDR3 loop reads CASSKTSGAPGEQYF. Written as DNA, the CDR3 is TGTGCCAGCAGTAAGACTAGCGGAGCCCCCGGCGAGCAGTACTTC.

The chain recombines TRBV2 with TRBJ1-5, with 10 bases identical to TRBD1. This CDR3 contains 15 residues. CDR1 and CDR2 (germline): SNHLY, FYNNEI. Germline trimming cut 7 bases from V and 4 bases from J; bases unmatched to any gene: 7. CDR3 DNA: TGTGCCAGCATGGGACAGGGGAGAGGGAATCAGCCCCAGCATTTT. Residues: CASMGQGRGNQPQHF.

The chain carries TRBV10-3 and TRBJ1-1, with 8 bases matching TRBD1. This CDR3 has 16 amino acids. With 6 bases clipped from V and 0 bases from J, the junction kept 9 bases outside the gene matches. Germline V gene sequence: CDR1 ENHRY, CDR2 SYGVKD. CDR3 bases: TGTGCCATCAGACGACAGGGGTCCCCCATGAACACTGAAGCTTTCTTT. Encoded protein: CAIRRQGSPMNTEAFF.

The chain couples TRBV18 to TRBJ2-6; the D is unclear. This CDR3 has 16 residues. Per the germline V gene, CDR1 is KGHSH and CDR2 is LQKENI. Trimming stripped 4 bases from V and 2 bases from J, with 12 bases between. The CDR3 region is CASSRATSPGANVLTF. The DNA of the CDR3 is TGTGCCAGCTCACGGGCGACATCTCCTGGGGCCAACGTCCTGACTTTC.

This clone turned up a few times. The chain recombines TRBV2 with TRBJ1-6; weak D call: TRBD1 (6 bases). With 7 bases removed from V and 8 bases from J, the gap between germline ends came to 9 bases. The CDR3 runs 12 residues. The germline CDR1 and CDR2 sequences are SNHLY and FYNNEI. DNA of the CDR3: TGTGCCAGCACCACAGGGCATTCACCCCTCCACTTT. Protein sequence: CASTTGHSPLHF.

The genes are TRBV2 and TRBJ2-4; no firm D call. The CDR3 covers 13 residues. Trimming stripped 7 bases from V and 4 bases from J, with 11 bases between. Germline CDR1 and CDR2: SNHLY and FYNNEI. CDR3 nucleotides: TGTGCCAGCAATGAGGCCGGGAAAAACATTCAGTACTTC. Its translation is CASNEAGKNIQYF.

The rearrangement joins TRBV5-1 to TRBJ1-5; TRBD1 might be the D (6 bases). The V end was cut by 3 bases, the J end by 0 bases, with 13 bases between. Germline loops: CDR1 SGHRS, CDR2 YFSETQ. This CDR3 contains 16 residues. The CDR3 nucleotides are TGCGCCAGCAGCTGGGGGCACGGAGATAGCAATCAGCCCCAGCATTTT. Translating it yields CASSWGHGDSNQPQHF.

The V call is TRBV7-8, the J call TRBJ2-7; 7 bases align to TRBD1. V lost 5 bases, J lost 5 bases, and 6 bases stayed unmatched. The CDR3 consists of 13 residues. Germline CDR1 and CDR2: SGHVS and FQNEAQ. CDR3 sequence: CASSRRQGNEQYF. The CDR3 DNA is TGTGCCAGCAGCCGAAGACAGGGTAACGAGCAGTACTTC.

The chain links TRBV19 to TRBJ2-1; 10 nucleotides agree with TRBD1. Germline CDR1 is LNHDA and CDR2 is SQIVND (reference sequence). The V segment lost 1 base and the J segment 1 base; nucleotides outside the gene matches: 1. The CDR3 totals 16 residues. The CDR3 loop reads CASSIADRGSYNEQFF. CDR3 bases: TGTGCCAGTAGTATAGCGGACAGGGGGTCCTACAATGAGCAGTTCTTC.

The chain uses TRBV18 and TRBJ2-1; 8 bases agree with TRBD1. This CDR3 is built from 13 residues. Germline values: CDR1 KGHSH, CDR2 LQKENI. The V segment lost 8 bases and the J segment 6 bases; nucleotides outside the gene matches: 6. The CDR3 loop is CASKTQGGNEQFF. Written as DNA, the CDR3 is TGTGCCAGCAAAACACAGGGGGGCAATGAGCAGTTCTTC.

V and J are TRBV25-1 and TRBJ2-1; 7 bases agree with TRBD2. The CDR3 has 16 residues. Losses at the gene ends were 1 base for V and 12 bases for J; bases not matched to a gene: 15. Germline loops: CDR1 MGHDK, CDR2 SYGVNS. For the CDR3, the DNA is TGTGCCAGCAGTGAATTTGAGCGGGGCGGTCTCGGGCCGCAGTTCTTC. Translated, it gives CASSEFERGGLGPQFF.

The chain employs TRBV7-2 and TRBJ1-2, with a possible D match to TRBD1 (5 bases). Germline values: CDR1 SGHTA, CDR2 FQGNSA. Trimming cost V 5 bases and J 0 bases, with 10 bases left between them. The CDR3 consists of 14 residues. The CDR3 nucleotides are TGTGCCAGCAGCCAGACAGTCGCTAACTATGGCTACACCTTC. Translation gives CASSQTVANYGYTF. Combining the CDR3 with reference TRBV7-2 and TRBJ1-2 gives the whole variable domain GAGVSQSPSNKVTEKGKDVELRCDPISGHTALYWYRQSLGQGLEFLIYFQGNSAPDKSGLPSDRFSAERTGGSVSTLTIQRTQQEDSAVYLCASSQTVANYGYTFGSGTRLTVV.

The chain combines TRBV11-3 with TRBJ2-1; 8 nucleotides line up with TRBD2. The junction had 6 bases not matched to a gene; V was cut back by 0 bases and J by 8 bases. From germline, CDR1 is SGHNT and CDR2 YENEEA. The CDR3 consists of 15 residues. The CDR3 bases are TGTGCCAGCAGCTTAGAGGGCGGGGGGAATGATGAGCAGTTCTTC. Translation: CASSLEGGGNDEQFF. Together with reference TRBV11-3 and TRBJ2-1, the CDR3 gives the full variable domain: EAGVVQSPRYKIIEKKQPVAFWCNPISGHNTLYWYLQNLGQGPELLIRYENEEAVDDSQLPKDRFSAERLKGVDSTLKIQPAELGDSAVYLCASSLEGGGNDEQFFGPGTRLTVL.

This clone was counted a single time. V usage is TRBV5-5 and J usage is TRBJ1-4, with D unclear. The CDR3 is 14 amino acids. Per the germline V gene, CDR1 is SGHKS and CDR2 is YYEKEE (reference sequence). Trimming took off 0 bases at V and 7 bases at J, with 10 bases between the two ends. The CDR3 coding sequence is TGTGCCAGCAGCTTGGAGAGGGCAGGTGAAAAACTGTTTTTT. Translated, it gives CASSLERAGEKLFF.

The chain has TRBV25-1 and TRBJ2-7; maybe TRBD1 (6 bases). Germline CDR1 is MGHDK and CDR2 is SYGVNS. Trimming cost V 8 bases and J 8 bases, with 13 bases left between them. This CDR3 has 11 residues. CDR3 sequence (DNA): TGTGCCAGCCACAACCAGGGGCAGCAGTACTTC. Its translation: CASHNQGQQYF.

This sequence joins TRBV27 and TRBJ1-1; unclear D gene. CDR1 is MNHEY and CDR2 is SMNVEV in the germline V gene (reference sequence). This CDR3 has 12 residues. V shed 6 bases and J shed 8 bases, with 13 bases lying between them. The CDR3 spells CASSRGVEEAFF. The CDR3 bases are TGTGCCAGCAGCCGCGGGGTGGAGGAAGCTTTCTTT.

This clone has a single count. The CDR3 spells CASSLFPSGGAGEQFF. CDR3 bases: TGCGCCAGCAGCCTCTTCCCCAGCGGGGGGGCGGGGGAGCAGTTCTTC. The chain has TRBV4-3 and TRBJ2-1; the match to TRBD2 covers 10 bases. V was clipped by 4 bases and J by 10 bases; unmatched bases: 13. The CDR3 is 16 residues long. The germline gives CDR1 LGHNA, CDR2 YSLEER.